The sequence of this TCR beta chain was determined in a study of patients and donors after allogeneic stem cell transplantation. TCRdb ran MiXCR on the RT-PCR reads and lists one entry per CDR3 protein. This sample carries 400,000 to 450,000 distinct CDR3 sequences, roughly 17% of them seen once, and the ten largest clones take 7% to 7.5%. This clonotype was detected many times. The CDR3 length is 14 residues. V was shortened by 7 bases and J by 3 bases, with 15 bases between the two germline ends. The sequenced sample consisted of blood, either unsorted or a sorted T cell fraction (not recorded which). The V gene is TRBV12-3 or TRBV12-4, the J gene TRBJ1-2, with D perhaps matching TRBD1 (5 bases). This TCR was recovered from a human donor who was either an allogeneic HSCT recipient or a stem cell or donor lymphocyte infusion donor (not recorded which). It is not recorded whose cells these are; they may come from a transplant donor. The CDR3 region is CASTLMGDDYGYTF. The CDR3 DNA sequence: TGTGCCAGCACCTTGATGGGGGATGACTATGGCTACACCTTC.